This note documents a single TCR beta chain sequence. Its specificity is not known. This entry comes from a study of OX40 agonist ivuxolimab in advanced cancers. Whole-study context: Patients were dosed with the agonistic anti-OX40 (CD134) antibody ivuxolimab.

The protocol was immunoSEQ multiplex PCR, while the TCRdb copy is restricted to in-frame clones and leaves out a portion. This sample yields over 65,000 clones, of which about 86% are seen a single time; roughly 2% belongs to the top ten. Germline V CDR1 and CDR2: SEHNR, FQNEAQ (reference sequence). The V gene lost 1 base and the J gene lost 4 bases, with 13 bases spanning the gap. The CDR3 runs to 15 residues. Whole-study results and caveats: It was also the case that some nonresponders had low normalized T-cell clonal expansion.

This receptor was taken from an adult with an advanced solid tumor such as melanoma, head and neck, liver or kidney cancer. The J gene is TRBJ1-2, the V gene TRBV7-9; D gene ambiguous. The starting material was CD4+ or CD8+ T cells sorted from blood, obtained in a trial of the OX40 agonist ivuxolimab. CDR3 nucleotides: TGTGCCAGCAGCTTAGTTCCCGGAACCCTCTATGGCTACACCTTC. This translates into CASSLVPGTLYGYTF.